This T cell receptor beta chain is drawn from a study of cytomegalovirus exposure and HLA in healthy donors. The study's findings and limits: An Asian-associated ancestry cluster reportedly showed fewer N-insertions than the approximately 600-donor mean in a later analysis. Rare sequences made up most TCRs, while some public TCRs were found in many donors. Several of the most significant clusters appeared, in a later analysis, to be linked to common viral pathogens.

On this clone itself: Its antigen is undetermined.

Germline loops: CDR1 SNHLY, CDR2 FYNNEI. J gave up 7 bases and V 4 bases, and 8 bases lay outside the gene matches. This CDR3 region has 14 residues. The PCR made use of 60 Vbeta and 13 Jbeta primers. The table came from immunoSEQ multiplex PCR; TCRdb's copy has only in-frame clones and leaves some out. The sample carries about 120,000 clones, under 85% recorded once. The chain employs TRBV2 and TRBJ1-1; TRBD1 matches at 8 bases. The sample was PBMCs. The receptor comes from a male donor in good health and CMV-seropositive. CDR3: CASSGQGSIREAFF. For the CDR3, the DNA is TGTGCCAGCAGTGGACAGGGGTCGATACGTGAAGCTTTCTTT. Complete variable domain (other parts from reference TRBV2 and TRBJ1-1): EPEVTQTPSHQVTQMGQEVILRCVPISNHLYFYWYRQILGQKVEFLVSFYNNEISEKSEIFDDQFSVERPDGSNFTLKIRSTKLEDSAMYFCASSGQGSIREAFFGQGTRLTVV.